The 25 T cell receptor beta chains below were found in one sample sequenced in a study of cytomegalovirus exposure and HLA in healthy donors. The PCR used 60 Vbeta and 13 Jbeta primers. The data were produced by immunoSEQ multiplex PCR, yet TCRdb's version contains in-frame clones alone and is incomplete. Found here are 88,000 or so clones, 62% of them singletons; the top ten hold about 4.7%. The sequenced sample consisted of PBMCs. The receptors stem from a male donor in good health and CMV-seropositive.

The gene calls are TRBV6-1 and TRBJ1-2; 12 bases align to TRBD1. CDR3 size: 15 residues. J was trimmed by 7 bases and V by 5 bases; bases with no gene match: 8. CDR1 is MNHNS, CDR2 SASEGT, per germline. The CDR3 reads CASSNAGTGGGGYTF. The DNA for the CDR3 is TGTGCCAGCAGTAATGCCGGGACAGGGGGCGGTGGCTACACCTTC.

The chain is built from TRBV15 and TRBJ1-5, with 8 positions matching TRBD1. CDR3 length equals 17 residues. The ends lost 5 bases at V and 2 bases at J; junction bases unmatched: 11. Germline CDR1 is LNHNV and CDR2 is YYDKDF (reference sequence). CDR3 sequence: CATSPRTGLGGNQPQHF. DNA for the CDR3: TGTGCCACCAGCCCTCGGACAGGGTTAGGAGGCAATCAGCCCCAGCATTTT.

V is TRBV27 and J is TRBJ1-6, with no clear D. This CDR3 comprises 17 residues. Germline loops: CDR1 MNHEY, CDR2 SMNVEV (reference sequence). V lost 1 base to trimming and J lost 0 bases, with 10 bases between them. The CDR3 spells CASSLLVRSSYNSPLHF. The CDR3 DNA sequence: TGTGCCAGCAGTTTATTAGTAAGAAGCTCCTATAATTCACCCCTCCACTTT.

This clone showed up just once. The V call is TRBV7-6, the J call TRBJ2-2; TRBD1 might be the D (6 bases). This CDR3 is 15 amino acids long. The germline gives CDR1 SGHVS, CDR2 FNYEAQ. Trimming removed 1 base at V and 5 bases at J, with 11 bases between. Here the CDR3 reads CASSLVAGETGELFF. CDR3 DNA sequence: TGTGCCAGCAGCTTAGTAGCAGGGGAAACCGGGGAGCTGTTTTTT. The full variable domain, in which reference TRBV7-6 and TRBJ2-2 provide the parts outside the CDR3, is GAGVSQSPRYKVTKRGQDVALRCDPISGHVSLYWYRQALGQGPEFLTYFNYEAQQDKSGLPNDRFSAERPEGSISTLTIQRTEQRDSAMYRCASSLVAGETGELFFGEGSRLTVL.

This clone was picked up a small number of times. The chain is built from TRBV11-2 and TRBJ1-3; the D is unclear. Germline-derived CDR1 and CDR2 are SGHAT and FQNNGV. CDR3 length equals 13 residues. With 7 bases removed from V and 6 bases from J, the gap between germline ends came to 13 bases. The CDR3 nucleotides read TGTGCCAGCAACTTTGGAGAACAAAACACCATATATTTT. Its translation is CASNFGEQNTIYF. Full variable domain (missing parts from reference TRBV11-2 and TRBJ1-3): EAGVAQSPRYKIIEKRQSVAFWCNPISGHATLYWYQQILGQGPKLLIQFQNNGVVDDSQLPKDRFSAERLKGVDSTLKIQPAKLEDSAVYLCASNFGEQNTIYFGEGSWLTVV.

CDR3 DNA: TGTGCCAGCAGCCGAGACCCAGGGGGGTCCTACAATGAGCAGTTCTTC. It yields the protein CASSRDPGGSYNEQFF. V gene TRBV7-3 combines with J gene TRBJ2-1; the D gene is possibly TRBD1 (7 bases). Germline-derived CDR1 and CDR2 are SGHTA and FQGTGA. Between the trimmed V and J ends, which lost 5 bases and 1 base, there was a span of 15 bases. This CDR3 is 16 amino acids long.

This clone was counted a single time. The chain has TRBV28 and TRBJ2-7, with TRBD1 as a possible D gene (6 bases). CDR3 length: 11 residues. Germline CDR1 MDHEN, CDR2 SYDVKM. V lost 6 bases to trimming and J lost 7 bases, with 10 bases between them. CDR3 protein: CASSFQGEQYF. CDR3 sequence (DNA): TGTGCCAGCAGCTTCCAGGGGGAGCAGTACTTC. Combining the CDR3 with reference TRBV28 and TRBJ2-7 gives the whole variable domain DVKVTQSSRYLVKRTGEKVFLECVQDMDHENMFWYRQDPGLGLRLIYFSYDVKMKEKGDIPEGYSVSREKKERFSLILESASTNQTSMYLCASSFQGEQYFGPGTRLTVT.

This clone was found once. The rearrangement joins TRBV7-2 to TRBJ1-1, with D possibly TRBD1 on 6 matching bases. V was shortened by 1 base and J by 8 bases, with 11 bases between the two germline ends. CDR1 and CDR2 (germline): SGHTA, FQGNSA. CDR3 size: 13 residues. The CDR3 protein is CASSLDREGEAFF. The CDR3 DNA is TGTGCCAGCAGCTTAGACAGGGAGGGCGAAGCTTTCTTT.

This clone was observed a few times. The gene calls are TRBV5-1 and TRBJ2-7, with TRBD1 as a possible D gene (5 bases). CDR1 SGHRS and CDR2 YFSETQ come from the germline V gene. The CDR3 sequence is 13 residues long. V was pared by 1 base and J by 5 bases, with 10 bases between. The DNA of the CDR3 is TGCGCCAGCAGCTTGCAGGGCCAAGACGAGCAGTACTTC. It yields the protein CASSLQGQDEQYF. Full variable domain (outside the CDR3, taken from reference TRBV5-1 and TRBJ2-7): KAGVTQTPRYLIKTRGQQVTLSCSPISGHRSVSWYQQTPGQGLQFLFEYFSETQRNKGNFPGRFSGRQFSNSRSEMNVSTLELGDSALYLCASSLQGQDEQYFGPGTRLTVT.

The CDR3 loop reads CASSPGGNGPGKLFF. The CDR3 DNA follows: TGTGCCAGCAGCCCTGGGGGGAACGGCCCCGGAAAACTGTTTTTT. The V gene is TRBV7-2, the J gene TRBJ1-4; the D gene is possibly TRBD1 (5 bases). The CDR3 spans 15 residues. CDR1 is SGHTA, CDR2 FQGNSA, per germline. V lost 5 bases to trimming and J lost 10 bases, with 20 bases between them.

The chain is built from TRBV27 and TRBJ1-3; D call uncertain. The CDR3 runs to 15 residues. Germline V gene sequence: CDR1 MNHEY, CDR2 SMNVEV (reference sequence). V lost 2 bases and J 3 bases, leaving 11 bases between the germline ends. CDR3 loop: CASSLGPGSGNTIYF. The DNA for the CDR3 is TGTGCCAGCAGTTTAGGGCCCGGCAGTGGAAACACCATATATTTT.

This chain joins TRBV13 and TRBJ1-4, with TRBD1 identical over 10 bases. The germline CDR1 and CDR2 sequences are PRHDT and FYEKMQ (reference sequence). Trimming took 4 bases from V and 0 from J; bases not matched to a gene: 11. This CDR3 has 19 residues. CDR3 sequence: CASSSPARDRGTTNEKLFF. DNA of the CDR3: TGTGCCAGCAGCTCCCCAGCCCGGGACAGGGGAACAACTAATGAAAAACTGTTTTTT.

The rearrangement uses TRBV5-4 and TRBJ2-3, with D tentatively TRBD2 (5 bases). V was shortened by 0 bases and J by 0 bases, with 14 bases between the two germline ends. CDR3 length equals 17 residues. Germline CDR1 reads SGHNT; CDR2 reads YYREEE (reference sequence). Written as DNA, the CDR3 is TGTGCCAGCAGCTTGGTTTTAAGCGGAACTAGCACAGATACGCAGTATTTT. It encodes CASSLVLSGTSTDTQYF.

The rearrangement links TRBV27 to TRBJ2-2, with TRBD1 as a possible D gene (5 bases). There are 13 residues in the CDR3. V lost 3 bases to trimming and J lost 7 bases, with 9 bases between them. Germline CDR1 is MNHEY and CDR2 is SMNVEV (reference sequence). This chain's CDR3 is CASSFGAGGELFF. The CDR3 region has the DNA TGTGCCAGCAGTTTTGGGGCAGGCGGGGAGCTGTTTTTT.

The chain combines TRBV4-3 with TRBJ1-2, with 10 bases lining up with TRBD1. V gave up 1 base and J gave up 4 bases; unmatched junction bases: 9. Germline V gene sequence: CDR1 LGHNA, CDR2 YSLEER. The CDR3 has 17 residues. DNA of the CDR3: TGCGCCAGCAGCCAAGGGACTAGGACAGGGGGGTTCTATGGCTACACCTTC. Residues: CASSQGTRTGGFYGYTF.

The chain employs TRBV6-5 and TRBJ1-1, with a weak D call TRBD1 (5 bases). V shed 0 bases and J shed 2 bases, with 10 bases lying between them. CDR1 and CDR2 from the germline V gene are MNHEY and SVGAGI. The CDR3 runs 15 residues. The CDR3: CASSYSQGHNTEAFF. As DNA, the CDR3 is TGTGCCAGCAGTTACTCGCAGGGCCACAACACTGAAGCTTTCTTT.

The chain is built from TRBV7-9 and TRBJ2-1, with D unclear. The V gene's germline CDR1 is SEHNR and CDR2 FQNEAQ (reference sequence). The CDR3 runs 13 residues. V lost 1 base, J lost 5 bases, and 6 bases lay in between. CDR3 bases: TGTGCCAGCAGCTTAGGGCTTGACAATGAGCAGTTCTTC. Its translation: CASSLGLDNEQFF.

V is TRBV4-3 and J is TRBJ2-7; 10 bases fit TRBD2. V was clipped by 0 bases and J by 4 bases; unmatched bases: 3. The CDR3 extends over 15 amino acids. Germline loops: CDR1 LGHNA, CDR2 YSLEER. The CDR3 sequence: CASSQDRLAGYEQYF. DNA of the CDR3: TGCGCCAGCAGCCAAGACCGACTAGCGGGTTACGAGCAGTACTTC.

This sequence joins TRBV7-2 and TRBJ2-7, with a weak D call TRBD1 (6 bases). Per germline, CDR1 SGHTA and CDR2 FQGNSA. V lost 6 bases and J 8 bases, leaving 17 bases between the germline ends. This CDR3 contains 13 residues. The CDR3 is CASSTPGTRKQYF. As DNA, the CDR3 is TGTGCCAGCAGTACGCCCGGGACACGAAAGCAGTACTTC. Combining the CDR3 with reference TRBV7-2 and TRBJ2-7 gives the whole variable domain GAGVSQSPSNKVTEKGKDVELRCDPISGHTALYWYRQSLGQGLEFLIYFQGNSAPDKSGLPSDRFSAERTGGSVSTLTIQRTQQEDSAVYLCASSTPGTRKQYFGPGTRLTVT.

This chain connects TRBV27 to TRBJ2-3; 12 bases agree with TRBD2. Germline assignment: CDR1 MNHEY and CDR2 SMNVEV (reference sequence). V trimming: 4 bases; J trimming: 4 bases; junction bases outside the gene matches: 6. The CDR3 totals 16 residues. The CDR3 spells CASSSGLAGRSDTQYF. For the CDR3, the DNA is TGTGCCAGCAGTTCAGGACTAGCGGGAAGGTCAGATACGCAGTATTTT.

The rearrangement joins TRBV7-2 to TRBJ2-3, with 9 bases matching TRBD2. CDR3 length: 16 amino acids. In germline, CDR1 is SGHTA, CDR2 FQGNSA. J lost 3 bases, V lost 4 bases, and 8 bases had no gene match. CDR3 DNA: TGTGCCAGCAGCTCGATAGCGGGAGTCAGGACAGATACGCAGTATTTT. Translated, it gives CASSSIAGVRTDTQYF.

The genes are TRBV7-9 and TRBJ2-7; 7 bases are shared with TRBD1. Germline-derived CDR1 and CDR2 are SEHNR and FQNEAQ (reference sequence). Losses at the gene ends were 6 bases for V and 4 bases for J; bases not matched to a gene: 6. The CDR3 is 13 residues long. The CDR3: CASRSGTDYEQYF. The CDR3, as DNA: TGTGCCAGCAGGTCCGGGACAGATTACGAGCAGTACTTC.

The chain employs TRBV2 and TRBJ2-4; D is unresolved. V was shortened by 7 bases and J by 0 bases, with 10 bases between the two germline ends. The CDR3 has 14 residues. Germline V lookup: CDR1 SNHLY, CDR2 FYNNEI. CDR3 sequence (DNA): TGTGCCAGCAAGGAAGAGGCAGCCAAAAACATTCAGTACTTC. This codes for CASKEEAAKNIQYF.

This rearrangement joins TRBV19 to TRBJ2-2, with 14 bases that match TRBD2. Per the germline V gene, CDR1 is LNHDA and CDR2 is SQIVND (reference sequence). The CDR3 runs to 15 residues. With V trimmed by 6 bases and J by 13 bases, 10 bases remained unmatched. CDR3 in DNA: TGTGCCAGTAGCACTTACAGGGGGACTAGCGGGAGGCTGTTTTTT. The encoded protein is CASSTYRGTSGRLFF.

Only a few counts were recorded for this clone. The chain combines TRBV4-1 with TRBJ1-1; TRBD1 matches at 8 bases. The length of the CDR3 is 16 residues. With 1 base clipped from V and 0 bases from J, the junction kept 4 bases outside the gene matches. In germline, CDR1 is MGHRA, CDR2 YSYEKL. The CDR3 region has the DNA TGCGCCAGCAGCCAAGCCCGGACAGGGCTGAACACTGAAGCTTTCTTT. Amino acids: CASSQARTGLNTEAFF.